The 15 T cell receptor beta chains below all came from one sample that was sequenced in a study of blood T cell repertoires in COVID-19. Some clones are missing from TCRdb's copy, which holds only in-frame ones; the method was immunoSEQ multiplex PCR. The sample has roughly 80,000 clones; more than 70% are singletons. Material: peripheral blood. These receptors were taken from a woman aged 80 or over with acute or convalescent COVID-19.

The chain carries TRBV28 and TRBJ2-5; TRBD1 might be the D (5 bases). Per the germline V gene, CDR1 is MDHEN and CDR2 is SYDVKM. CDR3 length: 15 residues. Trimming took 6 bases from V and 1 from J, leaving 15 bases between them. CDR3 loop: CASSTRAEPQETQYF. DNA of the CDR3: TGTGCCAGCAGCACCAGGGCGGAGCCCCAAGAGACCCAGTACTTC.

V usage is TRBV11-3 and J usage is TRBJ2-1, with TRBD2 matching 14 bases. The CDR3 covers 16 residues. In germline, CDR1 is SGHNT, CDR2 YENEEA. V gave up 1 base and J gave up 9 bases; unmatched junction bases: 5. CDR3 sequence (DNA): TGTGCCAGCAGCTTAGGACTAGCGGGAGGGCCGGGTGAGCAGTTCTTC. This translates into CASSLGLAGGPGEQFF.

This chain links TRBV7-6 with TRBJ2-1; 8 positions match TRBD2. Germline loops: CDR1 SGHVS, CDR2 FNYEAQ. The V and J ends lost 4 bases and 13 bases, in that order; junction bases with no gene match: 9. This CDR3 spans 13 amino acids. CDR3 amino acids: CASSSTAGRAQFF. As DNA, the CDR3 is TGTGCCAGCAGCTCAACCGCCGGGAGGGCACAGTTCTTC.

V usage is TRBV6-2 or TRBV6-3 and J usage is TRBJ2-1; D may be TRBD2 (5 bases). The CDR3 length is 14 residues. Germline V gene sequence: CDR1 MNHEY, CDR2 SVGEGT. V lost 4 bases and J lost 3, with 10 bases in between. The CDR3 reads CASSSRTGYNEQFF. CDR3 in DNA: TGTGCCAGCAGTTCACGGACTGGCTACAATGAGCAGTTCTTC.

The chain links TRBV6-5 to TRBJ1-2; 8 nucleotides match TRBD1. J gave up 8 bases and V 7 bases, and 9 bases lay outside the gene matches. Germline loops: CDR1 MNHEY, CDR2 SVGAGI. The CDR3 length is 13 residues. The CDR3 sequence: CASITPGQGGYTF. The CDR3 region has the DNA TGTGCCAGCATAACGCCCGGACAGGGCGGCTACACCTTC.

This clone was counted a single time. This sequence joins TRBV29-1 and TRBJ1-4; 9 bases match TRBD1. From germline, CDR1 is SQVTM and CDR2 ANQGSEA. This CDR3 has 13 residues. The V segment lost 7 bases and the J segment 8 bases; nucleotides outside the gene matches: 8. The CDR3 loop reads CSAEQGAGEKLFF. The DNA for the CDR3 is TGCAGCGCAGAACAGGGGGCCGGGGAAAAACTGTTTTTT.

CDR3 protein: CASSPRPGMMNEQYF. The CDR3, as DNA: TGTGCCAGCAGCCCTAGGCCGGGAATGATGAACGAGCAGTACTTC. J is TRBJ2-7 and V is TRBV11-3; D is perhaps TRBD2 (5 bases). The CDR3 is made up of 15 amino acids. The germline CDR1 and CDR2 sequences are SGHNT and YENEEA. Trimming pared 5 bases from V and 5 bases from J, leaving 19 bases between.

The chain carries TRBV6-5 and TRBJ2-7; D is undetermined. The CDR3 has 12 amino acids. V lost 8 bases, J lost 1 base, and 9 bases lay in between. Germline loops: CDR1 MNHEY, CDR2 SVGAGI. The CDR3 sequence: CASQQFSYEQYF. The DNA for the CDR3 is TGTGCCAGCCAACAGTTTTCCTACGAGCAGTACTTC.

CDR3 amino acids: CASSQGARYTDTQYF. The CDR3 coding sequence is TGTGCCAGCAGCCAGGGGGCTAGGTACACAGATACGCAGTATTTT. This chain joins TRBV5-6 and TRBJ2-3; 8 nucleotides match TRBD1. This CDR3 has 15 residues. With V trimmed by 4 bases and J by 2 bases, 6 bases remained unmatched. Germline assignment: CDR1 SGHDT and CDR2 YYEEEE.

The chain is built from TRBV4-2 and TRBJ2-3; TRBD2 agrees at 10 bases. V gave up 0 bases and J gave up 2 bases; unmatched junction bases: 8. The CDR3 spans 18 residues. CDR1 and CDR2 (germline): LGHNA, YNFKEQ. The CDR3 region is CASSQEAVAGGYTDTQYF. The CDR3 coding sequence is TGTGCCAGCAGCCAAGAGGCGGTAGCGGGGGGATACACAGATACGCAGTATTTT.

The rearrangement uses TRBV3-1 (or the pseudogene TRBV3-2) and TRBJ1-1; D is unresolved. CDR1 and CDR2 from the germline V gene are LGHDT and YNNKEL (reference sequence). The CDR3 loop spans 11 amino acids. Trimming took off 2 bases at V and 11 bases at J, with 9 bases between the two ends. The CDR3 DNA is TGTGCCAGCAGCCAACTTCGGGAGGCTTTCTTT. This translates into CASSQLREAFF.

The J gene is TRBJ2-7, the V gene TRBV5-1; D might be TRBD2 (5 bases). The CDR3 covers 14 residues. The V end was cut by 0 bases, the J end by 5 bases, with 12 bases between. Germline V CDR1 and CDR2: SGHRS, YFSETQ. CDR3 sequence: CASSLALAVNEQYF. CDR3 coding DNA: TGCGCCAGCAGCTTGGCCCTAGCAGTAAACGAGCAGTACTTC.

V is TRBV5-6 and J is TRBJ1-3, with a possible D match to TRBD1 (5 bases). Between the trimmed V and J ends, which lost 5 bases and 0 bases, there was a span of 18 bases. CDR1 is SGHDT, CDR2 YYEEEE, per germline. This CDR3 region has 17 residues. CDR3 residues: CASSRQDTVNSGNTIYF. DNA for the CDR3: TGTGCCAGCAGTCGCCAGGACACGGTGAACTCTGGAAACACCATATATTTT.

This clone was found once. V usage is TRBV4-3 and J usage is TRBJ1-6, with 8 positions matching TRBD1. Germline V gene sequence: CDR1 LGHNA, CDR2 YSLEER. The CDR3 length is 20 residues. Unmatched junction bases numbered 19, after V lost 0 bases and J lost 9 bases. The CDR3 is CASSQDSPLSGQGPSSPLHF. In DNA, the CDR3 is TGCGCCAGCAGCCAAGATTCCCCCCTTTCCGGACAGGGTCCGAGTTCACCCCTCCACTTT.

This chain uses TRBV6-2 or TRBV6-3 with TRBJ2-3; 12 bases line up with TRBD2. Per germline, CDR1 MNHEY and CDR2 SVGEGT. The CDR3 is 17 amino acids. The ends lost 2 bases at V and 3 bases at J; junction bases unmatched: 6. The CDR3 region has the DNA TGTGCCAGCAGTTACGGAGGACTAGCGGGGTCGACAGATACGCAGTATTTT. This codes for CASSYGGLAGSTDTQYF.